A selection of T cell receptor beta chains follows, all from one sample in a study of cytomegalovirus exposure and HLA in healthy donors. Here immunoSEQ multiplex PCR was the method, and the copy in TCRdb shows in-frame clones only, minus some. The top ten hold approximately 0.88% of the sample, which has fewer than 300,000 clones, roughly 90% seen once. The sample consisted of PBMCs. The receptor set was obtained from a woman in her late teens or twenties in good health and CMV-seronegative. Each CDR3 is given with its conserved first and last residue.

v_gene,j_gene,CDR3aa
TRBV10-3,TRBJ2-7,CAISLGQGLGEQYF
TRBV27,TRBJ1-1,CASSRNGVGTEAFF
TRBV7-6,TRBJ2-3,CASSLTANTDTQYF
TRBV27,TRBJ2-7,CASRSSGRAVYEQYF
TRBV6-6,TRBJ1-1,CASSYSGGRLAFF
TRBV18,TRBJ2-7,CASSPRGRAEQYF
TRBV7-3,TRBJ2-1,CASSRGDPNKYNEQFF
TRBV5-1,TRBJ1-1,CASSLDRDHLGAFF
TRBV10-1,TRBJ2-1,CASSDPGQGEQFF
TRBV11-2,TRBJ2-5,CASSFRGRLETQYF
TRBV5-1,TRBJ2-2,CASRGLASDTGELFF
TRBV2,TRBJ2-7,CASSEQHSSYEQYF
TRBV27,TRBJ1-1,CASSLFSTGEAFF
TRBV28,TRBJ2-2,CASSRPVSWTGELFF